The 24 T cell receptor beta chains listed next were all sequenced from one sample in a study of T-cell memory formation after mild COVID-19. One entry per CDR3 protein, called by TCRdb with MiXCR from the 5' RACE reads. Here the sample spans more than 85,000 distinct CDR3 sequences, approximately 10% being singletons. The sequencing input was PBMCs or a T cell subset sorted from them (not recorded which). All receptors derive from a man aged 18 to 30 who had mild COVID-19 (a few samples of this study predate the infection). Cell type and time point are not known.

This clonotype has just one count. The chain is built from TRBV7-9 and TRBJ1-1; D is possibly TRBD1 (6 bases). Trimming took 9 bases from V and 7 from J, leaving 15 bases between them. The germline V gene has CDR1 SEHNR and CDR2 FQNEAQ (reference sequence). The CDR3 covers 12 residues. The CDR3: CARRPGGFEAFF. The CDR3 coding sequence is TGTGCCAGAAGACCTGGGGGCTTTGAAGCTTTCTTT.

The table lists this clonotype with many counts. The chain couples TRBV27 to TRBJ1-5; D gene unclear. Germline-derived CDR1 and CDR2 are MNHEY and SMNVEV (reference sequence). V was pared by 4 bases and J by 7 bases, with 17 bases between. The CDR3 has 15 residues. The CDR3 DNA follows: TGTGCCAGCAGTTCAATAAACGGGGTCGGGCAGCCCCAGCATTTT. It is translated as CASSSINGVGQPQHF.

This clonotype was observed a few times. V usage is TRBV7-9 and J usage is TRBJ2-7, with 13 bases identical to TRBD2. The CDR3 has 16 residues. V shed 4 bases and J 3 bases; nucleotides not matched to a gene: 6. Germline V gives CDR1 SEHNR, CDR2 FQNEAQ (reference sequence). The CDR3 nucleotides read TGTGCCAGCAGCTCTGGACTAGCGGGGGCGAGCTACGAGCAGTACTTC. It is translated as CASSSGLAGASYEQYF.

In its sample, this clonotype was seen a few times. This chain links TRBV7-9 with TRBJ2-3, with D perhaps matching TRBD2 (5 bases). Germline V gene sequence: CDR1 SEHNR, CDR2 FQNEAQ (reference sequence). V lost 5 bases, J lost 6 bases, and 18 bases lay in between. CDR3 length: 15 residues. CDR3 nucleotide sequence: TGTGCCAGCAGCCTCCCGTCGAGGACTGGGGATACGCAGTATTTT. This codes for CASSLPSRTGDTQYF.

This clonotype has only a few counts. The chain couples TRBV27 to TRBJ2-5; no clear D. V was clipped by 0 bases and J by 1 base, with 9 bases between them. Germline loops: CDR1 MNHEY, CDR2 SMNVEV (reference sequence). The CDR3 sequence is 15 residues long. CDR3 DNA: TGTGCCAGCAGTTTATCGAATGGGCCCCAAGAGACCCAGTACTTC. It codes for CASSLSNGPQETQYF.

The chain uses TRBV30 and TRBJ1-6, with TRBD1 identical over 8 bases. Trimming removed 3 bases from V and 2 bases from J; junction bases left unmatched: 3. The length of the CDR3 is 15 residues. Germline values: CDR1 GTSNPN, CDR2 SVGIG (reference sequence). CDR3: CAWRGDRTYNSPLHF. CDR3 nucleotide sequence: TGTGCCTGGAGGGGGGACAGGACCTATAATTCACCCCTCCACTTT.

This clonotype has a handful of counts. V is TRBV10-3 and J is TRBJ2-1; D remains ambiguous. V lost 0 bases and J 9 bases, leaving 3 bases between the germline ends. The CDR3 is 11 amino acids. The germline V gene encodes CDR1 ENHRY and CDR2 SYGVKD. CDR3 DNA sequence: TGTGCCATCAGTGAGTCGGGTGAGCAGTTCTTC. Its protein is CAISESGEQFF.

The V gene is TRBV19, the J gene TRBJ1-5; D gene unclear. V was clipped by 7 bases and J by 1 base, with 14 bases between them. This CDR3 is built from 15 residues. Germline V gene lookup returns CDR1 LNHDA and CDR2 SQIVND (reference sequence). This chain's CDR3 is CASKAEVGSNQPQHF. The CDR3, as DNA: TGTGCCAGTAAGGCGGAGGTGGGGAGCAATCAGCCCCAGCATTTT.

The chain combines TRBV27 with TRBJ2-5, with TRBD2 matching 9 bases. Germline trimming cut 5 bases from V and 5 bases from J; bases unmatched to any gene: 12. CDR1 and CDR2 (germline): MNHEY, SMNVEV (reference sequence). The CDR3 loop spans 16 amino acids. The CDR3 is CASSPRSGGRRETQYF. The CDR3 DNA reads TGTGCCAGCAGTCCTCGTAGCGGGGGCCGAAGGGAGACCCAGTACTTC.

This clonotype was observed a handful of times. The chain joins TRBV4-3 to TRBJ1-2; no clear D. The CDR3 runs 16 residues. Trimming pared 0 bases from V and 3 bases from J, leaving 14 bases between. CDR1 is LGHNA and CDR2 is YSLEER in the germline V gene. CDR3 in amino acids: CASSQDRLREYYGYTF. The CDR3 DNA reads TGCGCCAGCAGCCAAGATCGCCTGCGGGAGTACTATGGCTACACCTTC.

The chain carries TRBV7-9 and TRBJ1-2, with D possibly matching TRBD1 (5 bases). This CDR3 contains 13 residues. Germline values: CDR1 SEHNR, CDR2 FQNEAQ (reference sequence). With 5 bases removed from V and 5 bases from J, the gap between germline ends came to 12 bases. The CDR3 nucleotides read TGTGCCAGCAGCCAGTTGGGGGGGTATGGCTACACCTTC. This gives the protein CASSQLGGYGYTF.

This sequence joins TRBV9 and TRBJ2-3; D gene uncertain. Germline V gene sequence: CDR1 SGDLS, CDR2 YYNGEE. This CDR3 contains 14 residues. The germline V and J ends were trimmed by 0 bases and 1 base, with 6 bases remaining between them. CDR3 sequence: CASSVDRGTDTQYF. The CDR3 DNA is TGTGCCAGCAGCGTAGATAGGGGCACAGATACGCAGTATTTT.

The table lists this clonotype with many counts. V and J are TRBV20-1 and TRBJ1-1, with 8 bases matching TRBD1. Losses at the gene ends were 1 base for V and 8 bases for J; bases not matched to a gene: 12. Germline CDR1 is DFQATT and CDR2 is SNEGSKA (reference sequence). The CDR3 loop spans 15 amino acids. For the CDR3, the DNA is TGCAGTGCTAGAGCCGGGGCCAGGACAGGGCCAGAAGCTTTCTTT. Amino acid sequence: CSARAGARTGPEAFF.

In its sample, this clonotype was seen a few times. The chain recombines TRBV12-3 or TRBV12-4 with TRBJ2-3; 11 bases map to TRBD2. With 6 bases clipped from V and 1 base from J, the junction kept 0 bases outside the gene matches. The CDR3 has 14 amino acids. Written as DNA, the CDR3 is TGTGCCAGCAGGACTAGCGGGGGCACAGATACGCAGTATTTT. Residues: CASRTSGGTDTQYF.

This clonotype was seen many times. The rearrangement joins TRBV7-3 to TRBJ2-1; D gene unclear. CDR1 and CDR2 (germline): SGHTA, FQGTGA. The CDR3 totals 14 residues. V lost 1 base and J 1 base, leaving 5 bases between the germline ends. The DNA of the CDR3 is TGTGCCAGCAGCTTAAATCCGTCCTACAATGAGCAGTTCTTC. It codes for CASSLNPSYNEQFF.

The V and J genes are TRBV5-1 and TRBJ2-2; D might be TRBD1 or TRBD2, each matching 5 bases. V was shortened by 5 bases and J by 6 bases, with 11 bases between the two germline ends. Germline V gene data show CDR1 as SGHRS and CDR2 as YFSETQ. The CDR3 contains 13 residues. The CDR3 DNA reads TGCGCCAGCAGAGGGGAGTTTCCCGGGGAGCTGTTTTTT. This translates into CASRGEFPGELFF.

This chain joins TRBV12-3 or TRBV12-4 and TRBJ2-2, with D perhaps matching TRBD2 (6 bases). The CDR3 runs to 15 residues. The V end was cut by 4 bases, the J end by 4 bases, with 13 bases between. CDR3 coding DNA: TGTGCCAGCAGTTGGGGCGGGGCTCTCACCGGGGAGCTGTTTTTT. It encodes CASSWGGALTGELFF.

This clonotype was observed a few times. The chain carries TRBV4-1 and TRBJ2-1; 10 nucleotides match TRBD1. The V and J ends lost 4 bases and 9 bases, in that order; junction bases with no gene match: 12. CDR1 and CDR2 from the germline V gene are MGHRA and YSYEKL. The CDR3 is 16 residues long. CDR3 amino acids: CASSRSGTGVESEQFF. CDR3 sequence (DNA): TGCGCCAGCAGCCGCTCCGGGACAGGGGTTGAGAGTGAGCAGTTCTTC.

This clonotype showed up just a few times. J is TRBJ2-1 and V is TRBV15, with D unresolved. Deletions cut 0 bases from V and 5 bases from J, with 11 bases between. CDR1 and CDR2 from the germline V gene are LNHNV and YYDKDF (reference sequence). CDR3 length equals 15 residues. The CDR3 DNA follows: TGTGCCACCAGCAGAGATCCTAGTACCGACAATGAGCAGTTCTTC. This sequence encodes CATSRDPSTDNEQFF.

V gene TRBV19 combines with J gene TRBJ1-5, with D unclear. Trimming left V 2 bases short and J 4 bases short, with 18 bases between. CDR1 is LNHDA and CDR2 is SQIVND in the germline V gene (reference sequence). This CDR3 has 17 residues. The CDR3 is CASSILSGRVMNQPQHF. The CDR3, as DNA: TGTGCCAGTAGTATACTATCCGGACGAGTAATGAATCAGCCCCAGCATTTT.

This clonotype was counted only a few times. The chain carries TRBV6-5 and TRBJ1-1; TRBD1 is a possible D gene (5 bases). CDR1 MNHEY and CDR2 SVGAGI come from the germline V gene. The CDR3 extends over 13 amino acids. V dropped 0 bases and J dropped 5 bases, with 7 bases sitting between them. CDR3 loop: CASSYSRVTEAFF. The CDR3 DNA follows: TGTGCCAGCAGTTACTCCAGGGTGACTGAAGCTTTCTTT.

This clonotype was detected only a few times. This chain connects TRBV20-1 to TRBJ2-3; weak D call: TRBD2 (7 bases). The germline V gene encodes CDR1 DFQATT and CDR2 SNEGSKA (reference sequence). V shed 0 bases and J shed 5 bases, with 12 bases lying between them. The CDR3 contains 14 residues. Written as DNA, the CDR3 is TGCAGTGCTAGAGATCGCGGGGGCGAAGATACGCAGTATTTT. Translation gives CSARDRGGEDTQYF.

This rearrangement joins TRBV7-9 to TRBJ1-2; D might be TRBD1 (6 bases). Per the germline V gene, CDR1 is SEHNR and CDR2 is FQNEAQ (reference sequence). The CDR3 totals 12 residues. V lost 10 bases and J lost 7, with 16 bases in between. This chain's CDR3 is CAIQTGYLGYTF. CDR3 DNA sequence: TGTGCCATACAAACAGGGTATCTTGGCTACACCTTC.

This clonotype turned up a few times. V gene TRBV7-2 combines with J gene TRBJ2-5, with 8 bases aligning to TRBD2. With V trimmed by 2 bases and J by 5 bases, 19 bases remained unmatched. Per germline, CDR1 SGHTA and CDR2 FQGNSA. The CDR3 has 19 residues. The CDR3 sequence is CASSLTGSISGVRLETQYF. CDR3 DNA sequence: TGTGCCAGCAGCTTAACGGGGTCGATTAGCGGGGTGCGCTTGGAGACCCAGTACTTC.